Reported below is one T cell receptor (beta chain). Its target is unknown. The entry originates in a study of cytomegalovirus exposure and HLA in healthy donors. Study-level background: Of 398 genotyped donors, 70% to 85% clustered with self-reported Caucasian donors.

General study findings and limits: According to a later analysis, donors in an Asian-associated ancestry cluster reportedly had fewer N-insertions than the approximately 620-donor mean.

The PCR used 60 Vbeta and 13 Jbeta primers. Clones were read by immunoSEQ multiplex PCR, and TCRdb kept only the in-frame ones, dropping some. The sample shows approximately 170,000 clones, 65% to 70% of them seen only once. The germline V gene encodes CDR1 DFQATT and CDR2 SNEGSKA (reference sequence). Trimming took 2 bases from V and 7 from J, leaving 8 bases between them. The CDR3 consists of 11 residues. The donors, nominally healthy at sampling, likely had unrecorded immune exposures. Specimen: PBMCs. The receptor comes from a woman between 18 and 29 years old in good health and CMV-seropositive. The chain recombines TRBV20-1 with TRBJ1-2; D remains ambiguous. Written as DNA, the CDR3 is TGCAGTGCTAGACGGGGTGGTGGCTACACCTTC. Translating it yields CSARRGGGYTF.